A selection of T cell receptor beta chains follows, all from one sample in a study of T cells in Graves' hyperthyroidism and ophthalmopathy. TCRdb reprocessed the multiplex PCR reads with MiXCR, giving one entry per CDR3 protein. The table shows about 640,000 distinct CDR3 sequences, with about 45% occurring only once. Sequences were obtained from peripheral blood or thyroid tissue (not recorded which). The receptor set was obtained from an adult man with Graves' disease, either hyperthyroidism or ophthalmopathy (not recorded which). The CDR3 runs from the conserved cysteine through the conserved F or W. A D gene is named only where the DNA matches it firmly. Not all rows give a size; the values are once, few, many and, for expanded clones, a class.

DNA: TGTGCCATTAGGGCGGCAGGTGAAGCTTTCTTT
CDR3: CAIRAAGEAFF
size: many
D: .
J: TRBJ1-1
V: TRBV10-3

DNA: TGCGCCAGCAGGGGTTCGAACACCGGGGAGCTGTTTTTT
CDR3: CASRGSNTGELFF
size: many
D: .
J: TRBJ2-2
V: TRBV10-1

DNA: TGTGCCAGCAGTGAAAAGGTAGTGAACACTGGAAACACCATATATTTT
CDR3: CASSEKVVNTGNTIYF
size: .
D: .
J: TRBJ1-3
V: TRBV2

DNA: TGTGCCAGCAGCCCCCCTGACAGAGCCTACGAGCAGTACTTC
CDR3: CASSPPDRAYEQYF
size: .
D: .
J: TRBJ2-7
V: TRBV12-3/TRBV12-4

DNA: TGTGCCAGCAGCTCACAGGGGGCAGGTGGGGCCAACGTCCTGACTTTC
CDR3: CASSSQGAGGANVLTF
size: .
D: TRBD1
J: TRBJ2-6
V: TRBV7-3

DNA: TGTGCCAGCAGCTACGACGGTGAAAAACTGTTTTTT
CDR3: CASSYDGEKLFF
size: .
D: .
J: TRBJ1-4
V: TRBV9

DNA: TGTGCCAGCACTGTGGACAGGGGTTACACTGAAGCTTTCTTT
CDR3: CASTVDRGYTEAFF
size: few
D: TRBD1
J: TRBJ1-1
V: TRBV12-3/TRBV12-4

DNA: TGTGCCACCAGCAGAGTGCGGGGCCAGAGTGAAGCTTTCTTT
CDR3: CATSRVRGQSEAFF
size: .
D: .
J: TRBJ1-1
V: TRBV15

DNA: TGTGCCACCAGTGATTTGATCGGAAACCAAGAGACCCAGTACTTC
CDR3: CATSDLIGNQETQYF
size: many
D: .
J: TRBJ2-5
V: TRBV24-1

DNA: TGTGCCACCAGTGACAGGACCGAACCAGCTAACTATGGCTACACCTTC
CDR3: CATSDRTEPANYGYTF
size: many
D: .
J: TRBJ1-2
V: TRBV24-1

DNA: TGTGCCAGCAGGACCAGTGAGAACACTGAAGCTTTCTTT
CDR3: CASRTSENTEAFF
size: few
D: .
J: TRBJ1-1
V: TRBV5-6

DNA: TGTGCCAGCAGCTTAGGATGGGGAAGACCCTATGGCTACACCTTC
CDR3: CASSLGWGRPYGYTF
size: .
D: .
J: TRBJ1-2
V: TRBV11-2

DNA: TGCAGTGCTAGAGGGGAAGGGGGGGGAAGCATCTATGGCTACACCTTC
CDR3: CSARGEGGGSIYGYTF
size: .
D: .
J: TRBJ1-2
V: TRBV20-1

DNA: TGTGCCAGCAGCGTGGGGGGCAAAGCTTTCTTT
CDR3: CASSVGGKAFF
size: .
D: .
J: TRBJ1-1
V: TRBV9

DNA: TGTGCCAGCAGCTTAGGGGGACAGTCGGGACTATATGGCTACACCTTC
CDR3: CASSLGGQSGLYGYTF
size: few
D: TRBD1
J: TRBJ1-2
V: TRBV7-9

DNA: TGTGCCAGCAGCTTTGACAGGGGTTGGGCAGATACGCAGTATTTT
CDR3: CASSFDRGWADTQYF
size: .
D: .
J: TRBJ2-3
V: TRBV12-1

DNA: TGCGCCAGCAGCGACCAGGACAGCGACTACGAGCAGTACTTC
CDR3: CASSDQDSDYEQYF
size: .
D: .
J: TRBJ2-7
V: TRBV5-1

DNA: TGTGCCAGCAGACTTGACAGAGCGAACACCGGGGAGCTGTTTTTT
CDR3: CASRLDRANTGELFF
size: .
D: .
J: TRBJ2-2
V: TRBV7-9

DNA: TGTGCCAGCAGCTTAGTCCGTGGGGGGCTCGAAGCTTTC
CDR3: CASSLVRGGLEAF
size: .
D: .
J: TRBJ2-6
V: TRBV7-2

DNA: TGTGCCAGCGTTGCGAGGGAACGGGATGGCTACACCTTC
CDR3: CASVARERDGYTF
size: .
D: .
J: TRBJ1-2
V: TRBV6-2/TRBV6-3

DNA: TGTGCCAGCAGGATGCAGGGGGAAGGTGGCTACACCTTC
CDR3: CASRMQGEGGYTF
size: few
D: TRBD1
J: TRBJ1-2
V: TRBV25-1

DNA: TGTGCCATCAGTGACAGCAGGGAGGCTCCACCCCTCCACTTT
CDR3: CAISDSREAPPLHF
size: .
D: .
J: TRBJ1-6
V: TRBV10-3

DNA: TGTGCCAGTACCCCGGGACAGCCCAGGGCACCCCTCCACTTT
CDR3: CASTPGQPRAPLHF
size: .
D: TRBD1
J: TRBJ1-6
V: TRBV19

DNA: TGTGCCAGCAGCTTCGGACAGGGGCCTAATGAAAAACTGTTTTTT
CDR3: CASSFGQGPNEKLFF
size: few
D: TRBD1
J: TRBJ1-4
V: TRBV7-2

DNA: TGCAGTGCTCAATCGACCGATAGCGGGGTCACCTACGAGCAGTACTTC
CDR3: CSAQSTDSGVTYEQYF
size: .
D: TRBD2
J: TRBJ2-7
V: TRBV29-1

DNA: TGTGCCATCAGGGGGACAGGGACCTACGAGCAGTACTTC
CDR3: CAIRGTGTYEQYF
size: many
D: TRBD1
J: TRBJ2-7
V: TRBV10-3

DNA: TGCAGTGCCCACAGCGGAAACATGAACACTGAAGCTTTCTTT
CDR3: CSAHSGNMNTEAFF
size: many
D: .
J: TRBJ1-1
V: TRBV20-1

DNA: TGTGCCAGCAGCTTTGGCGGCAGGGGGCTGTTTTTT
CDR3: CASSFGGRGLFF
size: few
D: TRBD1
J: TRBJ1-4
V: TRBV11-2

DNA: TGTGCCAGTACGGTACAAAGCTCTGGGGCCAACGTCCTGACTTTC
CDR3: CASTVQSSGANVLTF
size: many
D: .
J: TRBJ2-6
V: TRBV19

DNA: TGTGCCAGCAGTTTATCAGGGGGCACCTATGGCTACACCTTC
CDR3: CASSLSGGTYGYTF
size: .
D: TRBD1
J: TRBJ1-2
V: TRBV27

DNA: TGTGCCATCAGTTCCGGCGGAAGCTCTGGAAACACCATATATTTT
CDR3: CAISSGGSSGNTIYF
size: .
D: .
J: TRBJ1-3
V: TRBV10-3

DNA: TGTGCCAGCAGCCAACACAGGGGGGAGCAGTACTTC
CDR3: CASSQHRGEQYF
size: few
D: TRBD1
J: TRBJ2-7
V: TRBV11-2

DNA: TGCAGTGCTCGAGTGCCGGGGACGCAAGAGACCCAGTACTTC
CDR3: CSARVPGTQETQYF
size: many
D: .
J: TRBJ2-5
V: TRBV20-1

DNA: TGCAGCGCCGGGACCGACCGGACCCAGCATTTT
CDR3: CSAGTDRTQHF
size: few
D: .
J: TRBJ1-5
V: TRBV29-1

DNA: TGTGCCAGCAGCTTAGACGGACGGCTCTCATGGGCTTTCTTT
CDR3: CASSLDGRLSWAFF
size: few
D: .
J: TRBJ1-1
V: TRBV7-9

DNA: TGTGCCAGCAGCCGAGCGGCCGGGGCCAACGTCCTGACTTTC
CDR3: CASSRAAGANVLTF
size: many
D: .
J: TRBJ2-6
V: TRBV7-9

DNA: TGTGCCAGTAGTAGAGTTTCGGGACTCGGACATCAGCCCCAGCATTTT
CDR3: CASSRVSGLGHQPQHF
size: .
D: .
J: TRBJ1-5
V: TRBV19

DNA: TGTGCCAGCAGCCTAGGGACAGGGATAGGTGGCTACACCTTC
CDR3: CASSLGTGIGGYTF
size: many
D: TRBD1
J: TRBJ1-2
V: TRBV7-2

DNA: TGTGCCATCAGTGTAATGGCAGGGGAAAATGAAAAACTGTTTTTT
CDR3: CAISVMAGENEKLFF
size: few
D: .
J: TRBJ1-4
V: TRBV6-1

DNA: TGTGCCAGCAGCTTAAAGGAAGGGAGAGAAGCTTTCTTT
CDR3: CASSLKEGREAFF
size: .
D: .
J: TRBJ1-1
V: TRBV7-3

DNA: TGCAGTGCTAGTGTGGTATCTAGCGGGGGGTACTACGAGCAGTACTTC
CDR3: CSASVVSSGGYYEQYF
size: .
D: TRBD2
J: TRBJ2-7
V: TRBV20-1

DNA: TGTGCCAGCAGCCTCGGACAGGGCGGGAGGACTGAAGCTTTCTTT
CDR3: CASSLGQGGRTEAFF
size: .
D: TRBD1
J: TRBJ1-1
V: TRBV7-9

DNA: TGTGCCACCAGTGACCGCCGACAGGGAAGGGATTCACCCCTCCACTTT
CDR3: CATSDRRQGRDSPLHF
size: .
D: TRBD1
J: TRBJ1-6
V: TRBV24-1

DNA: TGTGCCAGCAGCCAAGATAAGGTGAAAGGGTACGAGCAGTACTTC
CDR3: CASSQDKVKGYEQYF
size: few
D: .
J: TRBJ2-7
V: TRBV7-9

DNA: TGTGCCAGCAGGGACGAACTCAGGGCTGGGTACACTGAAGCTTTCTTT
CDR3: CASRDELRAGYTEAFF
size: .
D: .
J: TRBJ1-1
V: TRBV10-3

DNA: TGTGCCACCAGCAGAGATCGGAGGGGTAGCGAAAAACTGTTTTTT
CDR3: CATSRDRRGSEKLFF
size: many
D: .
J: TRBJ1-4
V: TRBV15

DNA: TGTGCCAGTAGAGTGGACAGGGGAGACTTGTACACTGAAGCTTTCTTT
CDR3: CASRVDRGDLYTEAFF
size: .
D: TRBD1
J: TRBJ1-1
V: TRBV19